Below, one T cell receptor (beta chain) is given with its context. The antigen remains unidentified. Assay used: immunoSEQ multiplex PCR; TCRdb lists only in-frame clones, some missing. The sample includes around 29,000 clones, approximately 93% of them seen just once. The data derive from a study of OX40 agonist ivuxolimab in advanced cancers. Study-level information: Patient treatment consisted of intravenous ivuxolimab administration every 2 weeks at 0.01 to 10 mg/kg.

The CDR3 extends over 16 amino acids. Germline V gives CDR1 MNHEY, CDR2 SVGAGI. Trimming took off 2 bases at V and 1 base at J, with 14 bases between the two ends. Study-wide results and limits: Some of the lowest clonal expansion was seen in partial responders at 0.1-3.0 mg/kg.

This material consisted of CD4+ or CD8+ T cells sorted from blood, taken in a trial of the OX40 agonist ivuxolimab. The receptor was derived from an adult with an advanced solid tumor such as melanoma, head and neck, liver or kidney cancer. The chain combines TRBV6-5 with TRBJ1-1, with D perhaps TRBD1 (6 bases). The CDR3 bases are TGTGCCAGCAGTTACCAATACGGGACACCGAACACTGAAGCTTTCTTT. It codes for CASSYQYGTPNTEAFF.